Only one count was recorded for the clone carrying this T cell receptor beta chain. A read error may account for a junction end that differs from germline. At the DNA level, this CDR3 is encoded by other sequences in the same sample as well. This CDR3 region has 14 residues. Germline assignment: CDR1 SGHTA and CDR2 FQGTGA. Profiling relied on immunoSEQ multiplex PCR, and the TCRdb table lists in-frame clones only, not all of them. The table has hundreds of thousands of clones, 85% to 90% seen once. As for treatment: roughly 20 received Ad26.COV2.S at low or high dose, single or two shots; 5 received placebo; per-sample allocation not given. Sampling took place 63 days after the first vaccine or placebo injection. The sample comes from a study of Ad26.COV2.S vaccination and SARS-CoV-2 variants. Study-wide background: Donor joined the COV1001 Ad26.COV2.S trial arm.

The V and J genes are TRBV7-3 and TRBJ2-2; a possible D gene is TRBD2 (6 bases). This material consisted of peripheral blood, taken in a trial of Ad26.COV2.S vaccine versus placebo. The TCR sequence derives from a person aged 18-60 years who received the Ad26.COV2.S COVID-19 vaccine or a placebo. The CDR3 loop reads CASSLGTATGELFF. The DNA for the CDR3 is TGTGCCAGCAGCTTAGGGACTGCCACCGGGGAACTGTTTTTT.